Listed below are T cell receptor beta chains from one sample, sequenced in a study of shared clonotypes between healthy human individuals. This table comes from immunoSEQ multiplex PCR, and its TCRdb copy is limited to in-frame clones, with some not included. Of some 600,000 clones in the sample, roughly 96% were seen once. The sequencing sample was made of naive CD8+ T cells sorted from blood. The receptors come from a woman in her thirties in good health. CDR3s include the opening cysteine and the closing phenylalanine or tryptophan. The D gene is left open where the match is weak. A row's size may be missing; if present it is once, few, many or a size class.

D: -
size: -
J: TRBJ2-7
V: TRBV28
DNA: TGTGCCAGCCATGAGGCGGGCCCGGCGGTGGAGCAGTACTTC
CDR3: CASHEAGPAVEQYF

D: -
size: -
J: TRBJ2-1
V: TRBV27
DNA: TGTGCCAGCAGTACCCACCGGCACAATGAGCAGTTCTTC
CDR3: CASSTHRHNEQFF

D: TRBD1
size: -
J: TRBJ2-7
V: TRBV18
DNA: TGTGCCAGCTCAAGGACAGGGGGCTACGAGCAGTACTTC
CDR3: CASSRTGGYEQYF

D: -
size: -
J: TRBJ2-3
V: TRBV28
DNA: TGTGCCAGCAGTTTTCAGGGAAGTGGTACGCAGTATTTT
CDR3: CASSFQGSGTQYF

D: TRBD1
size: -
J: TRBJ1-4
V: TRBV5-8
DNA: TGTGCCAGCAGCTGGGGGGACAGGGGAGAAGTTGAAAAACTGTTTTTT
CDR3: CASSWGDRGEVEKLFF

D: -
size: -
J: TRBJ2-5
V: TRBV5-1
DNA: TGCGCCAGCAGCTTGGCCGAGGAGACCCAGTACTTC
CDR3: CASSLAEETQYF

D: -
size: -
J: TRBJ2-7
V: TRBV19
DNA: TGTGCCAGTAGTCCAAGGGACCTCCAAGGCTACGAGCAGTACTTC
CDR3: CASSPRDLQGYEQYF

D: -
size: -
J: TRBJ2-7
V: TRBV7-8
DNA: TGTGCCAGCAGCTTAAGGGTCGGGATCTACGAGCAGTACTTC
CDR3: CASSLRVGIYEQYF

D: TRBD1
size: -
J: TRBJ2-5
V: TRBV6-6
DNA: TGTGCCAGCAGTTACTGGACAGGGGGCTCGGAGACCCAGTACTTC
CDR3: CASSYWTGGSETQYF

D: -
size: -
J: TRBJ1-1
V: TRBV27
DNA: TGTGCCAGCAGAAAACCGGGTTTGAACCGTAAAGCTTTCTTT
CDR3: CASRKPGLNRKAFF

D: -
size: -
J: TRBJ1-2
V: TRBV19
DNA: TGTGCCAGTTTCAGTGGTCACAGGGCCCTTATCAACTATGGCTACACCTTC
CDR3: CASFSGHRALINYGYTF

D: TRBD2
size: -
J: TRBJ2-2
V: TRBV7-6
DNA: TGTGCCAGCAGCCCCAGACTAGCGGGAGCATCCGGGGAGCTGTTTTTT
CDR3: CASSPRLAGASGELFF

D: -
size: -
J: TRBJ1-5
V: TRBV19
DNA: TGTGCCAGTAGTATAGATGGTGTGGGTGGCAATCAGCCCCAGCATTTT
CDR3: CASSIDGVGGNQPQHF

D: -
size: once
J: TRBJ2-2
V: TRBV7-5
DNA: TGTGTCAGAAGCTTAGATCCAACCGGGGAGCTGTTTTTT
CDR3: CVRSLDPTGELFF

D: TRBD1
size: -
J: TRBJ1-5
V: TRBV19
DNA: TGTGCCAGTAGTTCCAGGGGGATCAATCAGCCCCAGCATTTT
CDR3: CASSSRGINQPQHF

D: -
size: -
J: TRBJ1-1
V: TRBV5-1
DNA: TGCGCCAGCAGCTTGAGGTGGGAAACTGAAGCTTTCTTT
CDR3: CASSLRWETEAFF

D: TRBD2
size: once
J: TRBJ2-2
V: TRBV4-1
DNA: TGCGCCAGCAGGCACGGCTCAGCGGGAGGGAACACCGGGGAGCTGTTTTTT
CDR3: CASRHGSAGGNTGELFF